The T cell receptor (beta chain) described here comes from a study of T cell repertoires in cytomegalovirus infection. Each CDR3 protein gets one entry after TCRdb re-called the reads with MiXCR. The data contain roughly 720,000 distinct CDR3 sequences, roughly 36% of them singletons. Germline V gene data show CDR1 as MGHRA and CDR2 as YSYEKL. V lost 3 bases to trimming and J lost 6 bases; unmatched junction nucleotides: 11. This CDR3 has 15 amino acids. The chain carries TRBV4-1 and TRBJ2-7; 7 bases align to TRBD1. This clonotype originated in a human donor in good health (CMV status not recorded). Some clones in this sample may be carry-over from other donors' samples. The sequencing sample was made of PBMCs. DNA of the CDR3: TGCGCCAGCAGCCATGGAGGACAGGTAGTTGCCGAGCAGTACTTC. Encoded protein: CASSHGGQVVAEQYF.